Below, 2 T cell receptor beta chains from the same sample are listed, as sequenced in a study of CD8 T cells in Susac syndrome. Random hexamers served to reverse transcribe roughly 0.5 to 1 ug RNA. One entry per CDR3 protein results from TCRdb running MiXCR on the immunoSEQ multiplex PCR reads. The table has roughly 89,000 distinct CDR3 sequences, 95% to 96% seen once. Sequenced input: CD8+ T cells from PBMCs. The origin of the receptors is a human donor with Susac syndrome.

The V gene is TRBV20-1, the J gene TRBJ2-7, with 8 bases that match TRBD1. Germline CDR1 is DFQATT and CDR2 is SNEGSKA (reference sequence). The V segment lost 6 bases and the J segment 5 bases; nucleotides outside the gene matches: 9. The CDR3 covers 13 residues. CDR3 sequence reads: CSAPGQGINEQYF. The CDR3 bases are TGCAGTGCCCCCGGACAGGGAATCAACGAGCAGTACTTC.

The CDR3 loop reads CATGPGRSYEQYF. DNA for the CDR3: TGTGCCACCGGCCCAGGGAGATCCTACGAGCAGTACTTC. The gene calls are TRBV15 and TRBJ2-7; tentatively, D is TRBD1 or TRBD2 (5 bases each). The CDR3 spans 13 residues. Germline values: CDR1 LNHNV, CDR2 YYDKDF (reference sequence). Trimming shortened V by 8 bases and J by 1 base, and 12 bases separated the two germline ends.